This TCR beta chain was captured by sequencing in a study of radiation and T cells in renal cell carcinoma. Background on the study: Nephrectomy followed 15 Gy stereotactic body radiation by 4 weeks.

The assay was immunoSEQ multiplex PCR, and TCRdb's table has in-frame clones only and misses some. This sample has about 120,000 clones, with around 81% found just once. The time point was: blood 2 weeks post-SBRT. Stated treatment: 15 Gy SBRT to primary tumor, nephrectomy 4 weeks later. The patient's renal cell carcinoma had clear cell pathology. This CDR3 spans 13 amino acids. Germline V gene lookup returns CDR1 SEHNR and CDR2 FQNEAQ (reference sequence). Trimming cost V 3 bases and J 7 bases; bases outside gene matches: 3. This clone was observed a few times. The gene calls are TRBV7-9 and TRBJ1-5; TRBD1 aligns across 7 bases. The receptor's source is a middle-aged man with renal cell carcinoma. The sequenced sample was blood, obtained from a patient whose treatment included radiotherapy and nephrectomy. This CDR3 reads CASSFRQGQPQHF. The CDR3 coding sequence is TGTGCCAGCAGCTTTCGACAGGGACAGCCCCAGCATTTT.